The clone carrying this T cell receptor beta chain was picked up many times. Antigen unknown. These data are taken from a study of T cells in Graves' hyperthyroidism and ophthalmopathy. Whole-study results and caveats: Blood held most thyroid clonotypes expanded above 0.001 frequency.

Germline-derived CDR1 and CDR2 are SNHLY and FYNNEI. The ends were cut back, 2 bases at V and 6 bases at J, with 13 bases in the middle. CDR3 length: 14 residues. The investigators amplified TCR beta CDR3 regions from RNA transcripts. The HTBI primer set served for first-round RT-PCR of the TCR CDR3. TCRdb re-analysed the multiplex PCR reads in MiXCR, keeping a single row per CDR3 protein. The sample includes approximately 520,000 distinct CDR3 sequences, around a quarter of them seen just once. The source is a young woman with Graves' ophthalmopathy. The specimen sequenced was blood. The chain carries TRBV2 and TRBJ1-2; tentative D call: TRBD1 (6 bases). CDR3 sequence reads: CASSETRGGHGYTF. Here the CDR3 DNA reads TGTGCCAGCAGTGAAACGCGGGGGGGGCATGGCTACACCTTC.